The TCR beta chain under discussion was sequenced for a study of shared clonotypes between healthy human individuals. Germline CDR1 reads SGHNT; CDR2 reads YYREEE (reference sequence). Trimming cost V 4 bases and J 5 bases, with 10 bases left between them. The CDR3 consists of 12 residues. The assay was run at deep level. TCRdb's table, derived via immunoSEQ multiplex PCR, lists solely in-frame clones and lacks some. Of some 2 million clones in the sample, about 94% were seen once. CD8 cells classed as naive were CD45RO-negative and positively selected for CCR7, excluding terminally differentiated effector memory CD45RA+ cells.

Sequencing was performed on naive CD8+ T cells sorted from blood. V is TRBV5-4 and J is TRBJ2-7; D not resolved. The clonotype comes from a man younger than 30 in good health. This chain's CDR3 is CASSLDGHEQYF. The CDR3 coding sequence is TGTGCCAGCAGCCTCGACGGACACGAGCAGTACTTC. Complete variable domain (other parts from reference TRBV5-4 and TRBJ2-7): ETGVTQSPTHLIKTRGQQVTLRCSSQSGHNTVSWYQQALGQGPQFIFQYYREEENGRGNFPPRFSGLQFPNYSSELNVNALELDDSALYLCASSLDGHEQYFGPGTRLTVT.